This T cell receptor beta chain was observed in a study of shared clonotypes between healthy human individuals. Study-level findings and limits: Several donors showed sharing of about 4.6% of naive CD4 clonotypes. The generation probabilities recorded for non-shared clonotypes fell below those of clonotypes shared by all four donors.

Points on this clone: What it binds is unknown.

Deep was the level at which the assay was run. The table came from immunoSEQ multiplex PCR; TCRdb's copy has only in-frame clones and leaves some out. The sample includes about 2.4 million clones, around 90% seen only once; the top ten take about 0.13%. Sequencing was carried out using naive CD4+ T cells sorted from blood. The subset is: CD45RA+ positively selected. The source is a man aged 18 to 30 in good health.

This CDR3 is CAWSAGTREQYF. The CDR3 region has the DNA TGTGCCTGGAGTGCCGGGACAAGAGAGCAGTACTTC. This sequence joins TRBV30 and TRBJ2-7, with D possibly matching TRBD1 (6 bases). CDR1 and CDR2 (germline): GTSNPN, SVGIG (reference sequence). This CDR3 region has 12 residues. V dropped 1 base and J dropped 7 bases, with 11 bases sitting between them.